The 8 T cell receptor beta chains in this list originate from one sample, sequenced in a study of PD-L1 blockade in urothelial cancer. Specified time point: peripheral blood 6 weeks after treatment start. TCRdb's copy holds only in-frame clones and misses some; the assay was immunoSEQ multiplex PCR. Counted here are 40,000 to 50,000 clones, around 86% occurring once; the ten biggest clones make up around 9.3%. Sequences were derived from PBMCs, sampled around atezolizumab (anti-PD-L1) treatment. The receptors were gathered from a man in his fifties or sixties with urothelial cancer.

This chain links TRBV12-5 with TRBJ2-2; tentatively, D is TRBD1 (6 bases). The V and J ends lost 7 bases and 0 bases respectively, with 12 bases between them. Germline lookup yields CDR1 LGHNT and CDR2 FRNRAP. The CDR3 spans 15 residues. CDR3 nucleotide sequence: TGTGCTAGTGCTCTCGGGACACCGAACACCGGGGAGCTGTTTTTT. Its protein product is CASALGTPNTGELFF.

This chain joins TRBV7-6 and TRBJ2-3; D is ambiguous. Per germline, CDR1 SGHVS and CDR2 FNYEAQ. V lost 5 bases, J lost 2 bases, and 14 bases lay in between. The CDR3 is 15 amino acids. The CDR3 DNA is TGTGCCAGCAGCCCCAACGAGCGAGTCACAGATACGCAGTATTTT. It is translated as CASSPNERVTDTQYF.

The chain links TRBV5-1 to TRBJ2-7; 7 bases map to TRBD1. J lost 5 bases, V lost 3 bases, and 11 bases had no gene match. This CDR3 spans 15 amino acids. The germline V gene has CDR1 SGHRS and CDR2 YFSETQ. Here the CDR3 DNA reads TGCGCCAGCAGCTGGGGCCCGGGACAGATCAACGAGCAGTACTTC. This sequence encodes CASSWGPGQINEQYF.

The chain joins TRBV7-8 to TRBJ1-5; possibly TRBD1 for D (6 bases). The V gene's germline CDR1 is SGHVS and CDR2 FQNEAQ. The V end was cut by 5 bases, the J end by 3 bases, with 14 bases between. CDR3 size: 15 residues. The CDR3 DNA sequence: TGTGCCAGCAGCCCGCGAGGGGGGGACAATCAGCCCCAGCATTTT. Translated: CASSPRGGDNQPQHF.

The chain joins TRBV5-4 to TRBJ1-4, with 9 bases fitting TRBD1. Germline CDR1 is SGHNT and CDR2 is YYREEE (reference sequence). CDR3 length: 15 residues. Trimming removed 3 bases from V and 3 bases from J; junction bases left unmatched: 3. Here the CDR3 DNA reads TGTGCCAGCAGCTCCGGGACAGGGTCTAATGAAAAACTGTTTTTT. This encodes CASSSGTGSNEKLFF.

V and J are TRBV7-2 and TRBJ2-5; maybe TRBD2 (6 bases). Trimming stripped 0 bases from V and 4 bases from J, with 15 bases between. The CDR3 runs 16 residues. The germline CDR1 and CDR2 sequences are SGHTA and FQGNSA. The DNA for the CDR3 is TGTGCCAGCAGCTTAGCGTGGAGGGGCAGAGGAGAGACCCAGTACTTC. This encodes CASSLAWRGRGETQYF.

This clone was picked up a small number of times. The chain links TRBV19 to TRBJ1-2; 7 positions agree with TRBD1. The CDR3 spans 14 residues. Per germline, CDR1 LNHDA and CDR2 SQIVND (reference sequence). V lost 0 bases to trimming and J lost 8 bases; unmatched junction nucleotides: 6. DNA for the CDR3: TGTGCCAGTAGTATAGAGTTGACAGGGCGCGGCTACACCTTC. Amino acids: CASSIELTGRGYTF.

The CDR3 nucleotides are TGTGCCAGTACCCGCGGCCGGACAGAGTATGGCTACACCTTC. Its translation: CASTRGRTEYGYTF. This chain links TRBV19 with TRBJ1-2; TRBD1 is a possible D gene (6 bases). Trimming removed 7 bases from V and 5 bases from J, with 17 bases in between. CDR1 is LNHDA and CDR2 is SQIVND in the germline V gene (reference sequence). The CDR3 covers 14 residues.